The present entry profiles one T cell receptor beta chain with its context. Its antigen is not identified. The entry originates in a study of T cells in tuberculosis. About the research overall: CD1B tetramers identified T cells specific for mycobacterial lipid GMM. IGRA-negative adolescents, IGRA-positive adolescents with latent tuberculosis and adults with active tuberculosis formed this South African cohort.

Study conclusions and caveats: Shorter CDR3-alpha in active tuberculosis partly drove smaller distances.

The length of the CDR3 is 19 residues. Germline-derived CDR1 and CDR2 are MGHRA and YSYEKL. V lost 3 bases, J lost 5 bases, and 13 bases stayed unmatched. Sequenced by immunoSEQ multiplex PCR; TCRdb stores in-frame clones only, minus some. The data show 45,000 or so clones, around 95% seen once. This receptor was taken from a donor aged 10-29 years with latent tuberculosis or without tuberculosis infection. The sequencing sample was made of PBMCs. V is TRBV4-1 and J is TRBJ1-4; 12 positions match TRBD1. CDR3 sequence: CASSQAAGTGGLENEKLFF. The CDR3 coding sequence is TGCGCCAGCAGCCAGGCAGCCGGGACAGGGGGCCTTGAAAATGAAAAACTGTTTTTT.